Below, 8 T cell receptor beta chains from the same sample are listed, as sequenced in a study of a mutant IDH1 vaccine in newly diagnosed glioma. Their antigen targets remain unknown. The repertoire was sequenced with immunoSEQ multiplex PCR; TCRdb's copy has only in-frame clones and lacks some. The sample consists of about 65,000 clones, about 88% of them appearing once. Time point in this sample: week 23, last vaccination. A single vaccine dose contained 300 ug of mutant IDH1 20-mer peptide, and topical imiquimod was used with it. Sequences were derived from PBMCs, sampled from a glioma patient whose treatment included an IDH1 peptide vaccine. The receptors were sampled from a young man with glioma.

The chain has TRBV4-1 and TRBJ1-5; unclear D gene. Trimming took 4 bases from V and 4 from J, leaving 14 bases between them. Germline V gene sequence: CDR1 MGHRA, CDR2 YSYEKL. The CDR3 is 15 residues long. DNA for the CDR3: TGCGCCAGCAGCCCAGACGGCAGTACGAATCAGCCCCAGCATTTT. Its protein product is CASSPDGSTNQPQHF.

The V and J genes are TRBV7-9 and TRBJ1-2, with no clear D. V lost 4 bases to trimming and J lost 3 bases, with 12 bases between them. The CDR3 totals 14 residues. The germline V gene encodes CDR1 SEHNR and CDR2 FQNEAQ (reference sequence). The CDR3 loop reads CASSSGSAYYGYTF. The CDR3 DNA reads as TGTGCCAGCAGCTCGGGTTCGGCCTACTATGGCTACACCTTC.

V and J are TRBV2 and TRBJ1-5; the D gene is possibly TRBD1 (5 bases). The CDR3 extends over 16 amino acids. The germline CDR1 and CDR2 sequences are SNHLY and FYNNEI. Trimming pared 6 bases from V and 2 bases from J, leaving 17 bases between. CDR3 sequence reads: CASRAGTLGGNQPQHF. For the CDR3, the DNA is TGTGCCAGCAGAGCCGGGACGTTGGGCGGCAATCAGCCCCAGCATTTT.

The V gene is TRBV6-6, the J gene TRBJ2-7; 8 bases align to TRBD1. The CDR3 loop spans 16 amino acids. After removal of 2 bases from V and 2 bases from J, the junction contained 8 bases not matched to a gene. Germline V gene sequence: CDR1 MNHNY, CDR2 SVGAGI (reference sequence). The CDR3, as DNA: TGTGCCAGCAGTTACCGTTACAGGGGGATCACCTACGAGCAGTACTTC. Translated: CASSYRYRGITYEQYF.

This clone was detected once. The genes are TRBV2 and TRBJ2-1; 9 nucleotides agree with TRBD2. V was clipped by 0 bases and J by 4 bases; unmatched bases: 7. The CDR3 covers 17 residues. Germline V lookup: CDR1 SNHLY, CDR2 FYNNEI. This CDR3 is CASSEARRGGLYNEQFF. In DNA form, the CDR3 reads TGTGCCAGCAGTGAAGCGCGGCGGGGGGGGCTTTACAATGAGCAGTTCTTC.

This chain joins TRBV9 and TRBJ1-2; TRBD1 matches at 7 bases. The CDR3 is made up of 14 amino acids. Germline V gene lookup returns CDR1 SGDLS and CDR2 YYNGEE. V was pared by 3 bases and J by 4 bases, with 6 bases of the junction left unmatched. The CDR3 region has the DNA TGTGCCAGCAGCGAGGGGGCGCAGAGCTATGGCTACACCTTC. As protein: CASSEGAQSYGYTF.

This clone has just one count. The rearrangement uses TRBV2 and TRBJ2-6; 8 nucleotides line up with TRBD2. V lost 1 base, J lost 4 bases, and 12 bases stayed unmatched. The germline V gene encodes CDR1 SNHLY and CDR2 FYNNEI. The CDR3 contains 19 residues. The CDR3 DNA reads TGTGCCAGCAGTGAAGACGGGAGGGCTGTTGGGGAAGGGGCCAACGTCCTGACTTTC. This gives the protein CASSEDGRAVGEGANVLTF.

As regards this clone: This sample also contains other DNA sequences that code for the same CDR3. V is TRBV28 and J is TRBJ2-3, with 7 bases that match TRBD1. Germline V CDR1 and CDR2: MDHEN, SYDVKM. The V gene end was trimmed by 6 bases and the J gene end by 6 bases; junction bases not matched to a gene: 6. The CDR3 spans 13 residues. The CDR3 spells CASRMTGSDTQYF. The CDR3 DNA follows: TGTGCCAGCAGAATGACAGGGTCGGATACGCAGTATTTT.